This T cell receptor (beta chain) appears in the sequencing data of a study of graft-versus-host responses after intestinal transplantation. In the study overall: Recipients were all induced with anti-thymocyte globulin, then given tacrolimus and steroids for about three years.

Study observations and caveats: Maximum circulating GvH clone levels tracked with early post-transplant HvG decreases. Those patients showing graft-donor T cell macrochimerism displayed high graft-versus-host to host-versus-graft clonal ratios in allografts. GvH clones surfaced in recipient marrow, some emerging earlier in ileum or blood.

Details on this clone: Antigen: not known.

Sequencing used immunoSEQ multiplex PCR; TCRdb keeps in-frame clones, though not all of them. Altogether 40,000 to 45,000 clones are present, approximately 96% being singletons, with the ten largest covering about 0.55%. Germline-derived CDR1 and CDR2 are SGHAT and FQNNGV. This CDR3 is 17 amino acids long. Trimming removed 4 bases from V and 2 bases from J, with 21 bases in between. Specimen: unstimulated CD8+ T cells sorted from spleen or lymph node cells, collected before transplant. This sequence originates from a human donor who was the organ donor for an intestinal transplant. The chain combines TRBV11-2 with TRBJ2-7, with D maybe TRBD2 (5 bases). The CDR3 loop is CASSYGVYSLQPYEQYF. CDR3 bases: TGTGCCAGCAGCTACGGGGTCTACAGCCTACAACCCTACGAGCAGTACTTC.